One and the same sample provided the 29 T cell receptor beta chains below, sequenced in a study of T cells after somatic rescue of genetic block. Sequenced by immunoSEQ multiplex PCR; TCRdb stores in-frame clones only, minus some. The sample lists about 70,000 clones, about 91% occurring once. Source material: peripheral blood mononuclear cells (PBMCs). These receptor sequences come from a middle-aged man.

This clone has only one observation. The chain combines TRBV2 with TRBJ2-1, with TRBD2 identical over 11 bases. V dropped 1 base and J dropped 4; count of bases not matched to a gene: 3. This CDR3 contains 16 residues. Germline V CDR1 and CDR2: SNHLY, FYNNEI. The CDR3 DNA reads TGTGCCAGCAGTGAAGAGGGACTAGCGGTTTACAATGAGCAGTTCTTC. This encodes CASSEEGLAVYNEQFF.

The rearrangement links TRBV7-2 to TRBJ2-1, with D possibly called TRBD1 or TRBD2 (6 bases each). V lost 6 bases and J 0 bases, leaving 12 bases between the germline ends. The CDR3 covers 15 residues. Germline V gene data show CDR1 as SGHTA and CDR2 as FQGNSA. CDR3 sequence (DNA): TGTGCCAGCAGGGAAGGGGGGAACTCCTACAATGAGCAGTTCTTC. Translated: CASREGGNSYNEQFF.

This clone has only a few counts. The chain couples TRBV2 to TRBJ1-5; 7 bases match TRBD1. With V trimmed by 6 bases and J by 7 bases, 6 bases remained unmatched. Germline V CDR1 and CDR2: SNHLY, FYNNEI. The CDR3 spans 13 residues. The CDR3 sequence: CASRTGSLQPQHF. DNA of the CDR3: TGTGCCAGCAGGACAGGGTCCCTCCAGCCCCAGCATTTT.

This sequence joins TRBV7-2 and TRBJ2-6; D may correspond to TRBD1 or TRBD2 (6 bases each). The CDR3 has 18 amino acids. CDR1 and CDR2 from the germline V gene are SGHTA and FQGNSA. The germline V and J ends were trimmed by 5 bases and 3 bases, with 20 bases remaining between them. The CDR3 coding sequence is TGTGCCAGCAGCCCGCGGGACACGGTGGTTAGTGGGGCCAACGTCCTGACTTTC. The encoded protein is CASSPRDTVVSGANVLTF.

In DNA, the CDR3 is TGTGCCAGCACAACCGGGATGGAATATGGCTACACCTTC. Its protein is CASTTGMEYGYTF. The chain is built from TRBV13 and TRBJ1-2, with D unresolved. Trimming took 7 bases from V and 5 from J, leaving 14 bases between them. The germline V gene encodes CDR1 PRHDT and CDR2 FYEKMQ (reference sequence). The CDR3 consists of 13 residues.

The V and J genes are TRBV2 and TRBJ1-1; 7 positions match TRBD1. Germline V gene lookup returns CDR1 SNHLY and CDR2 FYNNEI. Trimming cost V 11 bases and J 1 base; bases outside gene matches: 4. CDR3 size: 12 residues. CDR3 nucleotides: TGTGCCGGCCAGGGGGGGAACACTGAAGCTTTCTTT. It specifies CAGQGGNTEAFF.

The V gene is TRBV7-8, the J gene TRBJ1-5; 7 nucleotides agree with TRBD1. The V segment lost 1 base and the J segment 6 bases; nucleotides outside the gene matches: 12. Per the germline V gene, CDR1 is SGHVS and CDR2 is FQNEAQ. The length of the CDR3 is 17 residues. CDR3 protein: CASSLGYRGPGGQPQHF. DNA of the CDR3: TGTGCCAGCAGCTTAGGATACAGGGGTCCAGGGGGTCAGCCCCAGCATTTT.

The CDR3 is CASSLSSFGAETQYF. In nucleotides, the CDR3 is TGTGCCAGCAGCTTATCATCGTTCGGCGCGGAGACCCAGTACTTC. The chain employs TRBV7-2 and TRBJ2-5; D gene uncertain. Trimming pared 2 bases from V and 5 bases from J, leaving 15 bases between. CDR1 and CDR2 from the germline V gene are SGHTA and FQGNSA. This CDR3 region has 15 residues.

The J gene is TRBJ2-1, the V gene TRBV5-4; possible D gene TRBD1, 7 bases. Germline V gene sequence: CDR1 SGHNT, CDR2 YYREEE (reference sequence). Trimming took off 4 bases at V and 7 bases at J, with 15 bases between the two ends. The CDR3 sequence is 14 residues long. CDR3 bases: TGTGCCAGCAGCCCAGGACTACAGGGGAATGAGCAGTTCTTC. The encoded protein is CASSPGLQGNEQFF.

This rearrangement joins TRBV5-5 to TRBJ1-4; tentative D call: TRBD1 (6 bases). The germline V gene encodes CDR1 SGHKS and CDR2 YYEKEE (reference sequence). Between the trimmed V and J ends, which lost 4 bases and 3 bases, there was a span of 10 bases. The CDR3 consists of 14 residues. CDR3: CASSPGAANEKLFF. CDR3 nucleotides: TGTGCCAGCAGCCCGGGGGCCGCTAATGAAAAACTGTTTTTT.

The chain links TRBV6-5 to TRBJ2-7; 7 nucleotides match TRBD2. Germline values: CDR1 MNHEY, CDR2 SVGAGI. Germline trimming cut 5 bases from V and 3 bases from J; bases unmatched to any gene: 10. This CDR3 contains 15 residues. The CDR3 is CASSRPGLRYYEQYF. Here the CDR3 DNA reads TGTGCCAGCAGTCGCCCGGGACTACGCTACTACGAGCAGTACTTC.

The CDR3: CASSQDLWGNQPQHF. CDR3 coding DNA: TGCGCCAGCAGCCAAGATCTTTGGGGAAATCAGCCCCAGCATTTT. The chain links TRBV4-3 to TRBJ1-5; D unresolved. Trimming cost V 0 bases and J 4 bases, with 10 bases left between them. This CDR3 is 15 amino acids long. The germline gives CDR1 LGHNA, CDR2 YSLEER.

The chain uses TRBV7-9 and TRBJ1-6; no reliable D call. This CDR3 has 12 amino acids. Germline V gene data show CDR1 as SEHNR and CDR2 as FQNEAQ (reference sequence). The V end lost 4 bases, the J end lost 13 bases, and 11 bases lay between the germline ends. The CDR3 region has the DNA TGTGCCAGCAGCTGGGCCACCTCTCCCCTCCACTTT. As protein: CASSWATSPLHF. Filled out from reference TRBV7-9 and TRBJ1-6, the complete variable domain reads DTGVSQNPRHKITKRGQNVTFRCDPISEHNRLYWYRQTLGQGPEFLTYFQNEAQLEKSRLLSDRFSAERPKGSFSTLEIQRTEQGDSAMYLCASSWATSPLHFGNGTRLTVT.

CDR3 bases: TGTGCCAGCAGCTTAGCCCCCCAGGGGCGCGGGGAGCTGTTTTTT. Amino acids: CASSLAPQGRGELFF. J is TRBJ2-2 and V is TRBV7-9, with a possible D match to TRBD1 (6 bases). CDR3 size: 15 residues. V was trimmed by 0 bases and J by 7 bases, leaving 12 bases between them. Looked up from germline, CDR1 is SEHNR and CDR2 is FQNEAQ (reference sequence).

J is TRBJ1-6 and V is TRBV5-5, with 8 nucleotides matching TRBD1. The V segment lost 0 bases and the J segment 3 bases; nucleotides outside the gene matches: 5. In germline, CDR1 is SGHKS, CDR2 YYEKEE (reference sequence). CDR3 length: 17 amino acids. DNA for the CDR3: TGTGCCAGCAGCTTGGACCCAGGGGGCCACTATAATTCACCCCTCCACTTT. Residues: CASSLDPGGHYNSPLHF.

The V call is TRBV6-5, the J call TRBJ2-7; 9 nucleotides match TRBD1. J was trimmed by 5 bases and V by 6 bases; bases with no gene match: 8. The CDR3 runs 14 residues. Germline V gene sequence: CDR1 MNHEY, CDR2 SVGAGI. CDR3 in amino acids: CASRLTDRGDEQYF. Written as DNA, the CDR3 is TGTGCCAGCAGGCTGACGGACAGGGGTGACGAGCAGTACTTC.

The chain has TRBV10-1 and TRBJ1-2, with TRBD1 identical over 9 bases. Per the germline V gene, CDR1 is WNHNN and CDR2 is SYGVQD (reference sequence). There are 16 residues in the CDR3. Germline trimming cut 5 bases from V and 1 base from J; bases unmatched to any gene: 8. CDR3 bases: TGCGCCAGCAGTCCGGGACAGGGATGGTTTAACTATGGCTACACCTTC. Residues: CASSPGQGWFNYGYTF.

V usage is TRBV11-2 and J usage is TRBJ1-1; D gene unclear. Deletions cut 4 bases from V and 4 bases from J, with 13 bases between. The CDR3 is 14 residues long. The V gene's germline CDR1 is SGHAT and CDR2 FQNNGV. CDR3 in DNA: TGTGCCAGCAGCTCGTCCCCGCGCGGCACTGAAGCTTTCTTT. Its protein product is CASSSSPRGTEAFF.

The chain is built from TRBV9 and TRBJ1-1; D gene uncertain. The length of the CDR3 is 14 residues. V was pared by 0 bases and J by 7 bases, with 13 bases between. Germline CDR1 SGDLS, CDR2 YYNGEE. The CDR3 bases are TGTGCCAGCAGCGTAGGTCTCGTGGGTGATGAAGCTTTCTTT. Its translation is CASSVGLVGDEAFF.

This chain joins TRBV4-1 and TRBJ1-3; TRBD1 agrees at 9 bases. The V gene's germline CDR1 is MGHRA and CDR2 YSYEKL. V gave up 3 bases and J gave up 1 base; unmatched junction bases: 10. There are 18 residues in the CDR3. The CDR3 loop is CASSHRDRDYSSGNTIYF. In DNA form, the CDR3 reads TGCGCCAGCAGCCACCGGGACAGGGATTATAGTTCTGGAAACACCATATATTTT.

This clone was observed once. The chain has TRBV4-2 and TRBJ1-1; the match to TRBD1 covers 7 bases. V was pared by 2 bases and J by 7 bases, with 1 base of the junction left unmatched. CDR1 LGHNA and CDR2 YNFKEQ come from the germline V gene. The CDR3 runs to 12 residues. CDR3 bases: TGTGCCAGCAGCCAAAACAGGGGTGAAGCTTTCTTT. Its protein is CASSQNRGEAFF.

The V call is TRBV30, the J call TRBJ2-1; no reliable D call. Germline assignment: CDR1 GTSNPN and CDR2 SVGIG (reference sequence). V gave up 1 base and J gave up 0 bases, with 10 bases separating them. The CDR3 consists of 15 residues. CDR3 coding DNA: TGTGCCTGGAGTGAGTCTGTGAGCTCCTACAATGAGCAGTTCTTC. This encodes CAWSESVSSYNEQFF.

The chain recombines TRBV18 with TRBJ2-5, with 9 bases lining up with TRBD1. The germline V gene encodes CDR1 KGHSH and CDR2 LQKENI. V gave up 2 bases and J gave up 5 bases; unmatched junction bases: 3. The CDR3 is made up of 14 amino acids. The CDR3 reads CASSPTGGWETQYF. For the CDR3, the DNA is TGTGCCAGCTCACCAACAGGGGGCTGGGAGACCCAGTACTTC.

V is TRBV7-9 and J is TRBJ2-3, with D unresolved. The CDR3 extends over 12 amino acids. With 5 bases removed from V and 4 bases from J, the gap between germline ends came to 7 bases. Per germline, CDR1 SEHNR and CDR2 FQNEAQ (reference sequence). The CDR3 sequence: CASSPTADTQYF. In DNA form, the CDR3 reads TGTGCCAGCAGCCCTACAGCAGATACGCAGTATTTT.

The chain links TRBV5-8 to TRBJ1-4; no clear D. The V gene lost 4 bases and the J gene lost 6 bases, with 19 bases spanning the gap. CDR1 is SGHTS, CDR2 YDEGEE, per germline. This CDR3 has 16 residues. The CDR3 here is CASSRGSTANYEKLFF. In DNA form, the CDR3 reads TGTGCCAGCAGCCGCGGGTCAACAGCGAATTATGAAAAACTGTTTTTT.

The chain joins TRBV28 to TRBJ1-6; a possible D gene is TRBD1 (6 bases). There are 13 residues in the CDR3. The V end was cut by 8 bases, the J end by 7 bases, with 12 bases between. CDR1 MDHEN and CDR2 SYDVKM come from the germline V gene. The CDR3 protein is CASYKTGNSPLHF. In nucleotides, the CDR3 is TGTGCCAGCTATAAAACAGGGAATTCACCCCTCCACTTT.

V and J are TRBV27 and TRBJ2-7; the match to TRBD1 covers 9 bases. Germline CDR1 reads MNHEY; CDR2 reads SMNVEV (reference sequence). This CDR3 is built from 14 residues. V lost 5 bases, J lost 7 bases, and 9 bases stayed unmatched. The CDR3 spells CASSLQQGAREQYF. In nucleotides, the CDR3 is TGTGCCAGCAGTCTCCAACAGGGGGCGCGTGAGCAGTACTTC.

The chain joins TRBV19 to TRBJ2-7; weak D call: TRBD1 (6 bases). Trimming cost V 3 bases and J 5 bases, with 17 bases left between them. From germline, CDR1 is LNHDA and CDR2 SQIVND (reference sequence). The CDR3 contains 15 residues. The CDR3 spells CASSMGQGSGHEQYF. The DNA of the CDR3 is TGTGCCAGTAGTATGGGGCAGGGGAGCGGCCACGAGCAGTACTTC.

The V call is TRBV2, the J call TRBJ2-7, with 7 positions matching TRBD1. Trimming took 8 bases from V and 0 from J; bases not matched to a gene: 7. CDR1 and CDR2 (germline): SNHLY, FYNNEI. This CDR3 is built from 14 residues. The CDR3 bases are TGTGCCAGCGTGGGGACAGCTAGCTCCTACGAGCAGTACTTC. Its translation is CASVGTASSYEQYF.